The rows below give T cell receptor beta chains drawn from one sample of a study of T cell responses to AZD1222 COVID-19 vaccine. TCRdb keeps only in-frame clones here, not all; method: immunoSEQ multiplex PCR. The sample contains some 110,000 clones, 70% to 90% of which appear only once. The sequenced sample was peripheral blood, obtained on day 0 of AZD1222 vaccination. The receptors were sampled from an adult in good health. The CDR3 runs from the conserved cysteine through the conserved F or W. Clone size is given for some rows only: seen once, a few or many times, or a class if the clone is expanded.

clone_size | j_call | v_call | cdr3_length | cdr3_aa
few | TRBJ2-7 | TRBV7-2 | 14 | CASSLASGGYEQYF
once | TRBJ1-1 | TRBV19 | 15 | CASKDGSNMNTEAFF
NA | TRBJ1-6 | TRBV19 | 14 | CASSIGRDNSPLHF
NA | TRBJ1-1 | TRBV19 | 14 | CASSILTGFTEAFF
NA | TRBJ1-1 | TRBV29-1 | 11 | CSVEVGGGAFF
NA | TRBJ2-7 | TRBV7-2 | 14 | CASTATSVAYEQYF
NA | TRBJ1-2 | TRBV19 | 12 | CASSILNYGYTF
NA | TRBJ2-3 | TRBV27 | 16 | CASSLQTSRNGDTQYF
NA | TRBJ2-1 | TRBV20-1 | 14 | CSASRAGVVNEQFF
once | TRBJ1-5 | TRBV5-6 | 13 | CASSLEGAGPQHF
NA | TRBJ1-5 | TRBV19 | 15 | CASTNRGHRNQPQHF
NA | TRBJ2-5 | TRBV18 | 15 | CASSGLAGPQETQYF
NA | TRBJ1-3 | TRBV7-9 | 15 | CASSLDRAGGNTIYF
NA | TRBJ1-2 | TRBV19 | 12 | CASTDTYYGYTF
NA | TRBJ1-4 | TRBV2 | 17 | CASRVNRGGTTNEKLFF
NA | TRBJ2-2 | TRBV2 | 16 | CASSEVRLSNTGELFF
NA | TRBJ2-1 | TRBV7-3 | 15 | CASSFSGLANNEQFF
NA | TRBJ1-1 | TRBV19 | 13 | CASSSTGGSEAFF
NA | TRBJ1-1 | TRBV7-8 | 15 | CASSLNKGGSTEAFF
NA | TRBJ2-4 | TRBV7-2 | 15 | CASSLMSGSKNIQYF
NA | TRBJ1-2 | TRBV7-2 | 17 | CASSLARVRQGGYGYTF
NA | TRBJ1-4 | TRBV5-5 | 16 | CASSLGWGTTNEKLFF
NA | TRBJ2-7 | TRBV3-1/TRBV3-2 | 12 | CASSRQVNEQYF
once | TRBJ1-4 | TRBV9 | 15 | CARKRQTTGNEKLFF
NA | TRBJ1-3 | TRBV7-6 | 15 | CASSLGGQGTNTIYF
many | TRBJ2-5 | TRBV19 | 12 | CASSQGWETQYF
NA | TRBJ2-1 | TRBV3-1/TRBV3-2 | 13 | CASSRSDNMEQFF
NA | TRBJ1-1 | TRBV3-1/TRBV3-2 | 15 | CASQSGGTVNTEAFF
NA | TRBJ1-5 | TRBV14 | 14 | CASSPRGSNQPQHF
NA | TRBJ1-2 | TRBV4-2 | 17 | CASSQERQGWGNYGYTF
NA | TRBJ2-1 | TRBV19 | 15 | CASSRGLAGANEQFF
NA | TRBJ2-1 | TRBV9 | 20 | CASSGEAGKARAGFYNEQFF
once | TRBJ1-1 | TRBV11-2 | 12 | CASSARTPEAFF
NA | TRBJ2-7 | TRBV4-1 | 17 | CASSQEIGGGHSYEQYF
once | TRBJ2-2 | TRBV19 | 14 | CASTDRTNTGELFF
NA | TRBJ1-1 | TRBV3-1/TRBV3-2 | 14 | CASSQDLENTEAFF
NA | TRBJ2-2 | TRBV7-8 | 15 | CASSLRTGPTGELFF
NA | TRBJ2-5 | TRBV28 | 15 | CASSSMGGPAETQYF
NA | TRBJ2-3 | TRBV2 | 15 | CASRAPGQGTDTQYF
NA | TRBJ1-5 | TRBV6-6 | 12 | CASRSGYQPQHF
NA | TRBJ1-6 | TRBV12-5 | 14 | CASGLEVTNSPLHF
NA | TRBJ2-1 | TRBV11-2 | 12 | CASSLAGNEQFF
NA | TRBJ2-7 | TRBV19 | 15 | CASTDQAGGPNEQYF